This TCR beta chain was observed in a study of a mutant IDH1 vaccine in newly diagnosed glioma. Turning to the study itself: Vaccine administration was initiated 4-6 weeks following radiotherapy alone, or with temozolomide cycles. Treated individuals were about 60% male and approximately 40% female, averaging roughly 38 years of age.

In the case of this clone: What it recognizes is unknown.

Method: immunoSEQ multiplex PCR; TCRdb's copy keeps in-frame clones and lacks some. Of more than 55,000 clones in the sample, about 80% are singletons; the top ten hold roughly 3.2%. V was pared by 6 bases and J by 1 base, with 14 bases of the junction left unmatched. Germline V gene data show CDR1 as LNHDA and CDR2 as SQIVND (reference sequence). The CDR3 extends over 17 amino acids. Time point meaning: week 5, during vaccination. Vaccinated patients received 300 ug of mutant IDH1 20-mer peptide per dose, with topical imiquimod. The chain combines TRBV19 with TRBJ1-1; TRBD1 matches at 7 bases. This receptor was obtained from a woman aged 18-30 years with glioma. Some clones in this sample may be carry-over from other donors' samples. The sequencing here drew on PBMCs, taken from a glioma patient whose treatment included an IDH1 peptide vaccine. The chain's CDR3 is CASSHILSGGSNTEAFF. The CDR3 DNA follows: TGTGCCAGTAGCCACATACTATCAGGGGGATCGAACACTGAAGCTTTCTTT.